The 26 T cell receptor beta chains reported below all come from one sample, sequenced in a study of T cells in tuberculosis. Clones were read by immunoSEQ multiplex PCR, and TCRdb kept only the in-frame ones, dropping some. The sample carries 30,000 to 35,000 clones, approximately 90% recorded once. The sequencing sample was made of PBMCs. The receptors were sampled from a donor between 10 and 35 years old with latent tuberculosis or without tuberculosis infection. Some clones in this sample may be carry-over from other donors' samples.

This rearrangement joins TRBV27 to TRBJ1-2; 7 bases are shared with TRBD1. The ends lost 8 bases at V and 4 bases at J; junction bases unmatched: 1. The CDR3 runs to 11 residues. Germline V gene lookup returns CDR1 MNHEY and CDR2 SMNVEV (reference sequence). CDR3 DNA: TGTGCCAGCTGGGACAGCTATGGCTACACCTTC. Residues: CASWDSYGYTF.

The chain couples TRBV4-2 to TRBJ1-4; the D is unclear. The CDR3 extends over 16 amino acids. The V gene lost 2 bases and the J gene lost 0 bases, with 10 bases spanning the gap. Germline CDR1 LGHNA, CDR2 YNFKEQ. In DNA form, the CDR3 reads TGTGCCAGCAGCCAATCGCGTATTGCAACTAATGAAAAACTGTTTTTT. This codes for CASSQSRIATNEKLFF.

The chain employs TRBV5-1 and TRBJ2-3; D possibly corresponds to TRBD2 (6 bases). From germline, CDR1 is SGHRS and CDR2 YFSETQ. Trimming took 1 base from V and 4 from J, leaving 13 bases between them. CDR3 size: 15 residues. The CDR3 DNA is TGCGCCAGCAGCTTGCGGCTAGCGAGCGCAGATACGCAGTATTTT. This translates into CASSLRLASADTQYF.

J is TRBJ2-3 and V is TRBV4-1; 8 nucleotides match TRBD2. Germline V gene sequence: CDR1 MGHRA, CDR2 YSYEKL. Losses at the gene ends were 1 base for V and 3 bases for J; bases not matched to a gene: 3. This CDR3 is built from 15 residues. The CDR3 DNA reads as TGCGCCAGCAGCCAAGTTGGACTAGCTACAGATACGCAGTATTTT. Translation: CASSQVGLATDTQYF.

CDR3 in DNA: TGTGCCAGCACCCTGGGGGGGTATGGCTACACCTTC. Protein: CASTLGGYGYTF. The chain employs TRBV6-5 and TRBJ1-2, with a weak D call TRBD1 (5 bases). Germline V lookup: CDR1 MNHEY, CDR2 SVGAGI. The CDR3 is made up of 12 amino acids. Trimming removed 7 bases at V and 5 bases at J, with 11 bases between.

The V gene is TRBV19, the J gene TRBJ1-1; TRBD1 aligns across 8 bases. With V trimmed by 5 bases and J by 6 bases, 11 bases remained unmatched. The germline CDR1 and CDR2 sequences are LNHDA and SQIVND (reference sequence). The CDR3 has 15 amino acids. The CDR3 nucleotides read TGTGCCAGTAGTCTCCGACAGGGGTCGAGGGCTGAAGCTTTCTTT. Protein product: CASSLRQGSRAEAFF.

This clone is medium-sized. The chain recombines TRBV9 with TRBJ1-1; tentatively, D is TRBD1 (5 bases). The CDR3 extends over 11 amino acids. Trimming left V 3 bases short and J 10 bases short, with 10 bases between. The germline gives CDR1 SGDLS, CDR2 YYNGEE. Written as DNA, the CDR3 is TGTGCCAGCAGCGATCCCACAGGAGCTTTCTTT. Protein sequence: CASSDPTGAFF.

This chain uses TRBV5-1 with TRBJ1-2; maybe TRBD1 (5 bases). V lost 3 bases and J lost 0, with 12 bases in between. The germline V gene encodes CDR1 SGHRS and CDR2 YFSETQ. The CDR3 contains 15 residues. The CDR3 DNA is TGCGCCAGCAGCTGGACTGGGGGGGCTAACTATGGCTACACCTTC. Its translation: CASSWTGGANYGYTF.

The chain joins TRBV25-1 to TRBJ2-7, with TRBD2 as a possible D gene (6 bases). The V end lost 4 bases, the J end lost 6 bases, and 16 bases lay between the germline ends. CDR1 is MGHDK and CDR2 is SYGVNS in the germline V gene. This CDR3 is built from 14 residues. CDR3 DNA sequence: TGTGCCAGCAGTGCTAGCGTACCAGGCACCGAGCAGTACTTC. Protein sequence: CASSASVPGTEQYF.

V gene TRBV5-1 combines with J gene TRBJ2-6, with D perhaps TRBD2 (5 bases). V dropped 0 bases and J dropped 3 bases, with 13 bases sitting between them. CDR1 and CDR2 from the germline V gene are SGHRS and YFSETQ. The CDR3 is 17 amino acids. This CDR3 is CASSLEVSGIGANVLTF. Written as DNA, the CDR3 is TGCGCCAGCAGCTTGGAGGTCTCGGGGATTGGGGCCAACGTCCTGACTTTC.

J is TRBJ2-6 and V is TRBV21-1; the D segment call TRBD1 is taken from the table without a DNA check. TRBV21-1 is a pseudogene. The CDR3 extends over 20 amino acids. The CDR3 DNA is TGTGCCAGCACCGGAAGCACACCCGGGACAGGGTCCGCTGGGGCCAACGTCCTGACTTTC. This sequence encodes CASTGSTPGTGSAGANVLTF.

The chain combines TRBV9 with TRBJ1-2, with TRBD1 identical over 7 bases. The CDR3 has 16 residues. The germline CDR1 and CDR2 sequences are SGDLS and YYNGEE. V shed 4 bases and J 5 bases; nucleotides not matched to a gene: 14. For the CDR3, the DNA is TGTGCCAGCAGCCCCCAGCCGGGACAGCCTCTATATGGCTACACCTTC. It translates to CASSPQPGQPLYGYTF.

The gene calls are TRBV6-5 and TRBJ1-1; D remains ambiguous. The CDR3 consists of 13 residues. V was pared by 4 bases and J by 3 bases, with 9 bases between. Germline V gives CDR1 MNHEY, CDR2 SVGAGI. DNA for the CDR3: TGTGCCAGCAGTTTCGGGTTCCACACTGAAGCTTTCTTT. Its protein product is CASSFGFHTEAFF.

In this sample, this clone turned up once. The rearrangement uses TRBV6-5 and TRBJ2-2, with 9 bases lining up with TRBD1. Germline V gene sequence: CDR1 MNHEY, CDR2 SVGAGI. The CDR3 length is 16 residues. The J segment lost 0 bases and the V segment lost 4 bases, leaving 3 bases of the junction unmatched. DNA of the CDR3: TGTGCCAGCAGTTTGGACAGGGGCGCGAACACCGGGGAGCTGTTTTTT. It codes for CASSLDRGANTGELFF.

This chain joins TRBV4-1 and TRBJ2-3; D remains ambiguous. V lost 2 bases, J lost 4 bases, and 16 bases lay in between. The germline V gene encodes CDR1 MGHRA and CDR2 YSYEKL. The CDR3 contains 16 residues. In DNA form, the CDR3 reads TGCGCCAGCAGCCAAAGGTACTCCGGAGACGCAGATACGCAGTATTTT. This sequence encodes CASSQRYSGDADTQYF.

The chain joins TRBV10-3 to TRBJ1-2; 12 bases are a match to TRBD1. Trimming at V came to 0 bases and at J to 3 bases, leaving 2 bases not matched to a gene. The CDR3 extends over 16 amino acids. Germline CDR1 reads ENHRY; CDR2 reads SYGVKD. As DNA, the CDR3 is TGTGCCATCAGTGAGTCCGGGACAGGGGGCTACTATGGCTACACCTTC. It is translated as CAISESGTGGYYGYTF.

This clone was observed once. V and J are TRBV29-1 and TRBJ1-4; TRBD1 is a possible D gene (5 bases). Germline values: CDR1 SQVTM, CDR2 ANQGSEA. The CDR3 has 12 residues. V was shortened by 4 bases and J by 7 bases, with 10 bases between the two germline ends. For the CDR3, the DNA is TGCAGCGTTGTAGGTAGGGGTGAAAAACTGTTTTTT. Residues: CSVVGRGEKLFF.

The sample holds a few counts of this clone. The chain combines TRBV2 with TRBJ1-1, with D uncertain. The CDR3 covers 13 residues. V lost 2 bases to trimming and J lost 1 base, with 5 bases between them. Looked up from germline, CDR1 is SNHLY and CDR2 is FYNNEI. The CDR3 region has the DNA TGTGCCAGCAGTGAACTAGAGAACACTGAAGCTTTCTTT. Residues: CASSELENTEAFF.

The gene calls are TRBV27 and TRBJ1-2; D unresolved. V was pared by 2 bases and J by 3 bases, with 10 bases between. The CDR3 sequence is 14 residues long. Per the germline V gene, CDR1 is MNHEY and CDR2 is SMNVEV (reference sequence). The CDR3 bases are TGTGCCAGCAGTTTAAGAGAGGTCGACTATGGCTACACCTTC. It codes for CASSLREVDYGYTF.

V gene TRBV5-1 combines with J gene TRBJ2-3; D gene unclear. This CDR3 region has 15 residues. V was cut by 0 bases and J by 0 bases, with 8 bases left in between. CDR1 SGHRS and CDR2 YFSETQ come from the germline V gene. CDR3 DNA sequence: TGCGCCAGCAGCTTGGAATCCAGGAGCACAGATACGCAGTATTTT. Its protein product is CASSLESRSTDTQYF.

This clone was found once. The CDR3 sequence is CASSSLYYEQYF. CDR3 DNA: TGCGCCAGCAGCTCCCTCTACTACGAGCAGTACTTC. The J gene is TRBJ2-7, the V gene TRBV5-1; D not resolved. This CDR3 is 12 amino acids long. Germline V lookup: CDR1 SGHRS, CDR2 YFSETQ. Trimming left V 3 bases short and J 3 bases short, with 7 bases between.

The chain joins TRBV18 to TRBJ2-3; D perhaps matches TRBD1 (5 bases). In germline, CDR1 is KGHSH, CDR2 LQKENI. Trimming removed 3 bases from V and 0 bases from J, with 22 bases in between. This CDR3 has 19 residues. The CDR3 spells CASSPRRVQGLTSTDTQYF. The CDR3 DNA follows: TGTGCCAGCTCACCCAGAAGGGTTCAGGGCCTTACTAGCACAGATACGCAGTATTTT. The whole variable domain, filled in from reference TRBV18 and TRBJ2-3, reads NAGVMQNPRHLVRRRGQEARLRCSPMKGHSHVYWYRQLPEEGLKFMVYLQKENIIDESGMPKERFSAEFPKEGPSILRIQQVVRGDSAAYFCASSPRRVQGLTSTDTQYFGPGTRLTVL.

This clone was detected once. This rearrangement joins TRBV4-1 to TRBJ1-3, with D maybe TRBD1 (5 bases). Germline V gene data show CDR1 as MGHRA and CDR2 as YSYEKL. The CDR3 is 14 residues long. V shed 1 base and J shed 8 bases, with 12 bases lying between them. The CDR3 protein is CASSQGTGRDTIYF. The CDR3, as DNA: TGCGCCAGCAGCCAAGGAACAGGAAGGGACACCATATATTTT.

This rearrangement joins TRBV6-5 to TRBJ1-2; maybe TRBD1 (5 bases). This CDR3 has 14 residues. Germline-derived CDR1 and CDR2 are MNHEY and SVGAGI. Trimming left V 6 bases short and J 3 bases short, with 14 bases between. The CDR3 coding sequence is TGTGCCAGCAGATTAACTGGGGGGGACTATGGCTACACCTTC. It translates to CASRLTGGDYGYTF.

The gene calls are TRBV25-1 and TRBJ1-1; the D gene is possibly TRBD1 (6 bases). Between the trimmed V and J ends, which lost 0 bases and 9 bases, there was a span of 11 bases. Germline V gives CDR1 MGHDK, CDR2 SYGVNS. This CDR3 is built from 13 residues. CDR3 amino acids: CASSEYPTGQAFF. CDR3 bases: TGTGCCAGCAGTGAATACCCGACAGGTCAAGCTTTCTTT.

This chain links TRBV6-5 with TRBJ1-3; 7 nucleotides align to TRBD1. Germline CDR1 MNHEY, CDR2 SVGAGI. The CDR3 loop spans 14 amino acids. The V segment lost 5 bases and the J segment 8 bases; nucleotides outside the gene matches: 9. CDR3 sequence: CASSEQGNIDTIYF. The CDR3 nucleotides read TGTGCCAGCAGTGAACAGGGGAATATAGACACCATATATTTT.